Described below is a single TCR beta chain sequence and its context. Antigen unknown. Within the sample, other DNA sequences also encode this same CDR3. The PCR was carried out with 60 Vbeta primers and 13 Jbeta primers. Sequenced by immunoSEQ multiplex PCR; TCRdb stores in-frame clones only, minus some. The table includes some 190,000 clones, approximately 78% detected once. These data come from a study of cytomegalovirus exposure and HLA in healthy donors. Whole-study results and caveats: According to reports, the classifier identified cytomegalovirus status with high specificity and sensitivity. Cytomegalovirus-associated TCR beta chains were listed, numbering under 200.

Germline V gene lookup returns CDR1 MNHNS and CDR2 SASEGT. This CDR3 is built from 14 residues. V dropped 0 bases and J dropped 9 bases, with 9 bases sitting between them. This rearrangement joins TRBV6-1 to TRBJ1-6; D is perhaps TRBD1 (5 bases). Specimen: PBMCs. The sequence was obtained from a woman in her twenties or thirties in good health and CMV-seropositive. The CDR3 DNA sequence: TGTGCCAGCAGTGAAGCGGGGGGGGGTTCACCCCTCCACTTT. Translating gives CASSEAGGGSPLHF.